A selection of T cell receptor beta chains follows, all from one sample in a study of human versus mouse CDR3 diversity and MHC coevolution. The protocol was immunoSEQ multiplex PCR, while the TCRdb copy is restricted to in-frame clones and leaves out a portion. The repertoire holds fewer than 100,000 clones, with about 93% as singletons. Material: naive CD4+ T cells from blood. The source is a person aged 30-69 years in good health. Each CDR3 is given with its conserved first and last residue. The D gene is left open where the match is weak. The listing skips clone size in some rows; elsewhere it reads once, few, many or a size class.

>TRBV7-2|TRBJ1-1|once|-
CASSLRGSEAFF
TGTGCCAGCAGCTTGAGAGGGAGTGAAGCTTTCTTT
>TRBV10-3|TRBJ1-1|few|-
CAISEEGDTEAFF
TGTGCCATCAGTGAAGAGGGAGACACTGAAGCTTTCTTT
>TRBV7-3|TRBJ2-2|-|TRBD2
CASSQGLAGTGELFF
TGTGCCAGCAGCCAAGGACTAGCGGGTACCGGGGAGCTGTTTTTT
>TRBV18|TRBJ1-1|-|-
CASSPGPGLLGNTEAFF
TGTGCCAGCTCACCAGGGCCAGGGCTTCTGGGCAACACTGAAGCTTTCTTT
>TRBV10-3|TRBJ2-7|-|TRBD1
CAISDNRDSTYEQYF
TGTGCCATCAGTGATAATCGGGACAGCACCTACGAGCAGTACTTC
>TRBV30|TRBJ2-5|-|TRBD2
CAWKGGGAGTQYF
TGTGCCTGGAAGGGCGGGGGGGCCGGGACCCAGTACTTC
>TRBV9|TRBJ1-2|-|-
CASSVGPGVNYGYTF
TGTGCCAGCAGCGTAGGACCGGGGGTTAACTATGGCTACACCTTC
>TRBV11-2|TRBJ2-2|-|TRBD1
CASSSDRGNTGELFF
TGTGCCAGCAGCTCGGACAGGGGGAACACCGGGGAGCTGTTTTTT
>TRBV14|TRBJ1-1|-|-
CASSQEGAAFF
TGTGCCAGCAGCCAAGAAGGGGCGGCTTTCTTT
>TRBV7-9|TRBJ2-5|once|-
CASSAWGRTYQETQYF
TGTGCCAGCAGCGCTTGGGGGCGAACCTACCAAGAGACCCAGTACTTC
>TRBV5-1|TRBJ2-1|-|TRBD1
CASSLWTGKVNEQFF
TGCGCCAGCAGCCTTTGGACAGGGAAGGTAAATGAGCAGTTCTTC
>TRBV7-8|TRBJ2-5|once|-
CASSFGLIQETQYF
TGTGCCAGCAGCTTCGGACTCATTCAAGAGACCCAGTACTTC
>TRBV7-9|TRBJ1-4|-|-
CASRLSWELDEKLFF
TGTGCCAGCAGACTTAGTTGGGAGCTTGATGAAAAACTGTTTTTT
>TRBV28|TRBJ1-5|once|TRBD1
CASTRDSINQPQHF
TGTGCCAGCACTAGGGACAGTATAAATCAGCCCCAGCATTTT